These T cell receptor beta chains were read from a single sample in a study of T cells in Graves' hyperthyroidism and ophthalmopathy. Via MiXCR, TCRdb re-called the multiplex PCR reads, giving one row per CDR3 protein. The table includes under 450,000 distinct CDR3 sequences, less than 20% detected once. The sample consisted of blood. The origin of the receptors is a woman aged 18-29 years with Graves' hyperthyroidism. Both conserved end residues are trimmed from each CDR3.

v_call,j_call,cdr3_aa
TRBV20-1,TRBJ2-5,SALTGGQETQY
TRBV5-1,TRBJ2-2,ASSLSSGSQNTGELF
TRBV6-2/TRBV6-3,TRBJ2-1,ASSRASGGGGDEQF
TRBV20-1,TRBJ1-3,SASRRGGGGNTIY
TRBV28,TRBJ2-1,ASSLDWSSGNEQF
TRBV12-5,TRBJ2-2,ASGLWEGGELF
TRBV18,TRBJ1-5,ASSRGAEQPQH
TRBV4-1,TRBJ2-1,ASSLQEMGADLGEQF
TRBV18,TRBJ1-2,ASSPDGRGGGYT
TRBV30,TRBJ2-2,AWSRQGNTGELF
TRBV11-2,TRBJ1-1,ASSLPSQGNAF
TRBV6-5,TRBJ2-3,ASSYSTKPDTQY
TRBV7-2,TRBJ2-7,ASSPSGLYEQY
TRBV28,TRBJ2-3,ASSRLAGGVTDTQY
TRBV6-6,TRBJ1-5,ASSYSLGVTGVGNQPQH
TRBV25-1,TRBJ2-1,ASSELGGGGGEQF
TRBV9,TRBJ2-7,ASSVGGAGPFSYEQY
TRBV2,TRBJ2-3,ASRGGSWGDTQY
TRBV5-1,TRBJ1-3,ASSTGIGNTIY
TRBV6-1,TRBJ2-7,ASSWTQSYEQY
TRBV6-2/TRBV6-3,TRBJ2-7,ASRLTGGSYEQY
TRBV18,TRBJ2-6,ASSPQGAGANVLT
TRBV27,TRBJ2-5,ASSLWGGQETQY
TRBV20-1,TRBJ1-5,SASLDLTQPQH
TRBV28,TRBJ1-2,ACGRGGYT
TRBV2,TRBJ2-1,ASRAGGLAGAGYNEQF
TRBV5-1,TRBJ2-5,ASSTTTSGRAGETQY
TRBV11-2,TRBJ2-5,ASSPGSGGRETQY
TRBV4-2,TRBJ2-3,ASSKGVGGVDTQY
TRBV6-1,TRBJ2-7,ASSEGWGYEQY
TRBV5-1,TRBJ1-5,ASSLGPAGRGNQPQH
TRBV10-3,TRBJ2-7,AISEATSREQY
TRBV11-2,TRBJ2-7,ASSDWAGSSYEQY
TRBV20-1,TRBJ2-5,SARIRRLAGGETQY
TRBV24-1,TRBJ2-4,ATSDFEGRPESLTKNIQY
TRBV10-1,TRBJ2-5,ASSEWGETQY
TRBV30,TRBJ1-2,ASSRDRDTYGYT
TRBV12-3/TRBV12-4,TRBJ1-3,ASSFNGNTIY
TRBV20-1,TRBJ2-5,SARDIGYQETQY
TRBV6-5,TRBJ1-1,ASSYFRDRGSTEAF
TRBV20-1,TRBJ1-6,SARQDVSPLH
TRBV30,TRBJ1-5,AWSAINQPQH
TRBV12-3/TRBV12-4,TRBJ2-1,ASSLEGGGDNEQF
TRBV15,TRBJ2-1,ATSRGRGEQF
TRBV5-1,TRBJ2-5,ASSLGLPGETQY
TRBV12-5,TRBJ2-1,ASGTGASLYNEQF
TRBV13,TRBJ2-5,ASSLGANGRAEETQY
TRBV5-1,TRBJ2-5,ASSLAAGGQETQY
TRBV11-3,TRBJ2-5,ASSLEAEVTQY
TRBV6-2/TRBV6-3,TRBJ2-1,ASSYSRAVEQF
TRBV5-1,TRBJ2-5,ASSYGQGQETQY
TRBV4-1,TRBJ1-1,ASSNRDQNTEAF
TRBV5-1,TRBJ2-4,ASSSDSKKNIQY
TRBV5-1,TRBJ2-7,ASSNAASEQY